The 25 T cell receptor beta chains reported below all come from one sample, sequenced in a study of T cells in Graves' hyperthyroidism and ophthalmopathy (dated by TCRdb to between 2018 and 2021). Library prep was done by multiplex PCR. Instrument used: Illumina HiSeq 2000. The TCR beta CDR3 regions were amplified from RNA transcripts. For the first round of RT-PCR on the TCR CDR3, the HTBI primer set was used together with the Qiagen OneStep RT-PCR kit. In-frame beta chains were kept once TCRdb had trimmed the public reads at Q25 with fastp and called clones with MiXCR. Every CDR3 protein is listed once, alongside the most common genes and DNA of its rows. The sample includes 700,000 or so distinct CDR3 sequences, with roughly 15% observed a single time. Approximately 12% of the sample lies in the top ten. Sample: blood. The receptors derive from a woman aged 50 to 60 with Graves' ophthalmopathy.

The chain couples TRBV7-3 to TRBJ1-6; D might be TRBD1 (6 bases). Trimming took off 3 bases at V and 7 bases at J, with 10 bases between the two ends. The CDR3 runs to 14 residues. Per germline, CDR1 SGHTA and CDR2 FQGTGA. The CDR3 bases are TGTGCCAGCAGCTTTCAGGGGTCGAATTCACCCCTCCACTTT. Encoded protein: CASSFQGSNSPLHF.

As for this clonotype: One base away lies a much larger clone, so this may be a sequencing read error. The rearrangement uses TRBV28 and TRBJ1-5, with 7 bases that match TRBD1. CDR1 MDHEN and CDR2 SYDVKM come from the germline V gene. The CDR3 is 16 residues long. The CDR3 protein is CARRKPQTGHNQPQHF. The CDR3 DNA reads TGTGCCCGCAGAAAACCCCAGACAGGGCACAATCAGCCCCAGCATTTT.

This clonotype was detected ten times or more. The chain couples TRBV6-1 to TRBJ2-3, with D perhaps TRBD2 (6 bases). In germline, CDR1 is MNHNS, CDR2 SASEGT. The CDR3 length is 13 residues. V shed 8 bases and J shed 3 bases, with 12 bases lying between them. CDR3 bases: TGTGCCAGCTCCCGGGAGTTAACAGATACGCAGTATTTT. Translating it yields CASSRELTDTQYF.

The chain joins TRBV10-3 to TRBJ2-3; 10 bases match TRBD2. The CDR3 consists of 14 residues. CDR1 and CDR2 (germline): ENHRY, SYGVKD. The ends lost 8 bases at V and 4 bases at J; junction bases unmatched: 6. In DNA, the CDR3 is TGTGCCATCGGGGGTCTAGCGGGAGCAGATACGCAGTATTTT. Encoded protein: CAIGGLAGADTQYF.

The rearrangement joins TRBV5-5 to TRBJ2-2; 12 nucleotides align to TRBD1. V lost 3 bases and J lost 6; bases outside the gene matches: 6. CDR1 SGHKS and CDR2 YYEKEE come from the germline V gene (reference sequence). This CDR3 has 16 amino acids. The CDR3 here is CASSWPGTGGSGELFF. In DNA, the CDR3 is TGTGCCAGCAGCTGGCCCGGGACAGGGGGCTCCGGGGAGCTGTTTTTT.

This clonotype appeared a single time. Since a much larger clone is just one base distant, this may be a read error. The V call is TRBV20-1, the J call TRBJ2-3; TRBD2 agrees at 10 bases. This CDR3 region has 13 residues. Germline-derived CDR1 and CDR2 are DFQATT and SNEGSKA (reference sequence). Trimming removed 1 base from V and 11 bases from J; junction bases left unmatched: 6. CDR3 in amino acids: CSARALAGFGQYF. DNA of the CDR3: TGCAGTGCTAGAGCACTAGCGGGATTCGGGCAGTATTTT.

This clonotype was recorded many times. This chain uses TRBV2 with TRBJ1-1; 7 nucleotides align to TRBD1. CDR1 and CDR2 from the germline V gene are SNHLY and FYNNEI. Trimming took 4 bases from V and 1 from J; bases not matched to a gene: 6. This CDR3 spans 15 amino acids. The CDR3 region is CASSGPGQKNTEAFF. CDR3 DNA sequence: TGTGCCAGCAGTGGCCCGGGACAGAAGAACACTGAAGCTTTCTTT.

This clonotype was seen repeatedly, ten times or more. This sequence joins TRBV30 and TRBJ1-2; TRBD1 is a possible D gene (6 bases). This CDR3 has 11 amino acids. Trimming took 4 bases from V and 4 from J, leaving 7 bases between them. Germline-derived CDR1 and CDR2 are GTSNPN and SVGIG (reference sequence). CDR3 protein: CAWKGVYGYTF. CDR3 in DNA: TGTGCCTGGAAGGGGGTCTATGGCTACACCTTC. The entire variable domain, with the rest obtained from reference TRBV30 and TRBJ1-2, is as follows: SQTIHQWPATLVQPVGSPLSLECTVEGTSNPNLYWYRQAAGRGLQLLFYSVGIGQISSEVPQNLSASRPQDRQFILSSKKLLLSDSGFYLCAWKGVYGYTFGSGTRLTVV.

As regards this clonotype: This may come from a read error, since a much larger clone is one base off. The V and J genes are TRBV28 and TRBJ2-7; D may match TRBD1 or TRBD2 (5 bases each). The CDR3 covers 15 residues. Germline V gene data show CDR1 as MDHEN and CDR2 as SYDVKM. The CDR3 nucleotides are TGTGCCAGCAGGACAAATCAGGGAGCGGTGTACGGGCAGTACTTC. Translated: CASRTNQGAVYGQYF.

This clonotype was seen many times. The chain employs TRBV11-2 and TRBJ2-7, with D unresolved. There are 15 residues in the CDR3. Trimming removed 2 bases at V and 3 bases at J, with 14 bases between. From germline, CDR1 is SGHAT and CDR2 FQNNGV. CDR3 sequence (DNA): TGTGCCAGCAGCTTAACAGCCACCCCGATCTACGAGCAGTACTTC. Protein sequence: CASSLTATPIYEQYF.

This clonotype has a count of ten or more. This chain connects TRBV2 to TRBJ2-1; D might be TRBD1 or TRBD2, each matching 6 bases. The germline V gene has CDR1 SNHLY and CDR2 FYNNEI. The CDR3 is made up of 15 amino acids. V dropped 6 bases and J dropped 7 bases, with 19 bases sitting between them. CDR3 coding DNA: TGTGCCAGCAGGACGAAGGGTGCGGGACAAAATGAGCAGTTCTTC. Its protein is CASRTKGAGQNEQFF.

The J gene is TRBJ2-3, the V gene TRBV19, with 12 bases identical to TRBD2. V shed 4 bases and J 4 bases; nucleotides not matched to a gene: 3. The CDR3 loop spans 15 amino acids. Germline V gene lookup returns CDR1 LNHDA and CDR2 SQIVND (reference sequence). As DNA, the CDR3 is TGTGCCAGTAGTACCTCTAGCGGGAGGGCAGATACGCAGTATTTT. Its protein product is CASSTSSGRADTQYF.

This clonotype was detected many times. The chain carries TRBV20-1 and TRBJ2-6, with D possibly matching TRBD2 (7 bases). Germline CDR1 DFQATT, CDR2 SNEGSKA (reference sequence). CDR3 size: 15 residues. Trimming shortened V by 0 bases and J by 4 bases, and 10 bases separated the two germline ends. CDR3 residues: CSAREGGPGANVLTF. In DNA form, the CDR3 reads TGCAGTGCTAGAGAGGGGGGGCCAGGGGCCAACGTCCTGACTTTC.

This clonotype was recorded once. This chain uses TRBV11-1 with TRBJ2-3, with D perhaps matching TRBD2 (6 bases). Trimming took off 3 bases at V and 8 bases at J, with 15 bases between the two ends. The germline CDR1 and CDR2 sequences are SGHAT and FQDESV (reference sequence). This CDR3 comprises 14 residues. CDR3 nucleotides: TGTGCCAGCAGCTTGACACTAGACGGGAGTACGCAGTATTTT. This translates into CASSLTLDGSTQYF.

The table lists this clonotype with many counts. This chain joins TRBV6-2 or TRBV6-3 and TRBJ2-1; D gene unclear. CDR3 size: 13 residues. Germline V gene lookup returns CDR1 MNHEY and CDR2 SVGEGT. The V end lost 1 base, the J end lost 9 bases, and 10 bases lay between the germline ends. CDR3 DNA: TGTGCCAGCAGTTACTTCCTAACGACTGAGCAGTTCTTC. Translated: CASSYFLTTEQFF.

This clonotype appeared many times. V is TRBV5-5 and J is TRBJ1-1; maybe TRBD1 (6 bases). The germline CDR1 and CDR2 sequences are SGHKS and YYEKEE (reference sequence). Trimming removed 4 bases from V and 4 bases from J, with 14 bases in between. CDR3 size: 14 residues. In nucleotides, the CDR3 is TGTGCCAGCAGCGGAACAGGGTCGGCCACTGAAGCTTTCTTT. This translates into CASSGTGSATEAFF. The whole variable domain, remainder taken from reference TRBV5-5 and TRBJ1-1, is DAGVTQSPTHLIKTRGQQVTLRCSPISGHKSVSWYQQVLGQGPQFIFQYYEKEERGRGNFPDRFSARQFPNYSSELNVNALLLGDSALYLCASSGTGSATEAFFGQGTRLTVV.

This clonotype was detected many times. V and J are TRBV9 and TRBJ2-2; D gene ambiguous. V gave up 2 bases and J gave up 3 bases, with 14 bases separating them. CDR1 is SGDLS, CDR2 YYNGEE, per germline. The CDR3 spans 16 residues. The CDR3 here is CASSVGNPAYTGELFF. The CDR3, as DNA: TGTGCCAGCAGCGTTGGGAACCCCGCTTACACCGGGGAGCTGTTTTTT.

At least ten counts were recorded for this clonotype. The rearrangement joins TRBV28 to TRBJ1-5, with TRBD1 matching 9 bases. CDR3 length: 14 residues. Trimming took 5 bases from V and 11 from J; bases not matched to a gene: 10. Germline assignment: CDR1 MDHEN and CDR2 SYDVKM. The CDR3 DNA reads as TGTGCCAGCAGTGGACAGGGGCGCATCATAGCCCAGCATTTT. Amino acid sequence: CASSGQGRIIAQHF.

About this clonotype: It may be a read error: a sequence one base away is much more abundant. The gene calls are TRBV27 and TRBJ1-4, with D hard to call. Germline values: CDR1 MNHEY, CDR2 SMNVEV (reference sequence). The CDR3 contains 13 residues. The CDR3 DNA follows: TGTGTCAGCAAGGACGCAACTAATGAAAAACTGTTTTTT. Translating gives CVSKDATNEKLFF. Together with reference TRBV27 and TRBJ1-4, the CDR3 gives the full variable domain: EAQVTQNPRYLITVTGKKLTVTCSQNMNHEYMSWYRQDPGLGLRQIYYSMNVEVTDKGDVPEGYKVSRKEKRNFPLILESPSPNQTSLYFCVSKDATNEKLFFGSGTQLSVL.

This clonotype was observed many times. The rearrangement uses TRBV7-2 and TRBJ2-5; D possibly corresponds to TRBD2 (6 bases). The length of the CDR3 is 17 residues. Trimming pared 6 bases from V and 5 bases from J, leaving 25 bases between. Germline CDR1 and CDR2: SGHTA and FQGNSA. This chain's CDR3 is CASRGLAGRFGLETQYF. CDR3 nucleotides: TGTGCCAGCAGGGGGTTGGCAGGGAGGTTCGGTTTGGAGACCCAGTACTTC.

Many counts were recorded for this clonotype. The chain is built from TRBV28 and TRBJ2-7; 10 bases fit TRBD1. The V gene end was trimmed by 7 bases and the J gene end by 4 bases; junction bases not matched to a gene: 7. Looked up from germline, CDR1 is MDHEN and CDR2 is SYDVKM. This CDR3 spans 14 amino acids. CDR3 sequence: CASTVDRGLYEQYF. DNA for the CDR3: TGTGCCAGCACCGTCGACAGGGGGCTATACGAGCAGTACTTC.

The chain is built from TRBV11-3 and TRBJ2-1; 11 bases align to TRBD1. The ends lost 1 base at V and 6 bases at J; junction bases unmatched: 8. Germline-derived CDR1 and CDR2 are SGHNT and YENEEA. This CDR3 is built from 17 residues. The CDR3 DNA reads TGTGCCAGCAGCTTAGGACCGGGACAGGGGGATAGCAATGAGCAGTTCTTC. As protein: CASSLGPGQGDSNEQFF.

The gene calls are TRBV7-2 and TRBJ2-3; perhaps TRBD1 as D (5 bases). The CDR3 contains 15 residues. Germline CDR1 SGHTA, CDR2 FQGNSA. Trimming took 1 base from V and 5 from J, leaving 13 bases between them. As DNA, the CDR3 is TGTGCCAGCAGCTTAGGCACAGGTGGGATAGATACGCAGTATTTT. This codes for CASSLGTGGIDTQYF.

Ten or more counts support this clonotype. This chain connects TRBV20-1 to TRBJ2-3, with a tentative D call TRBD1 (6 bases). The CDR3 length is 14 residues. Trimming stripped 1 base from V and 3 bases from J, with 11 bases between. Germline V gene data show CDR1 as DFQATT and CDR2 as SNEGSKA (reference sequence). CDR3 residues: CSARAQGLTDTQYF. CDR3 nucleotide sequence: TGCAGTGCTAGAGCCCAGGGGTTGACAGATACGCAGTATTTT.

At least ten counts were recorded for this clonotype. The genes are TRBV12-3 or TRBV12-4 and TRBJ2-7; 7 bases fit TRBD2. CDR3 size: 15 residues. Germline trimming cut 5 bases from V and 1 base from J; bases unmatched to any gene: 8. The CDR3 DNA sequence: TGTGCCAGCAGTCTTAGCTCTAGCGGTTCCTACGAGCAGTACTTC. As protein: CASSLSSSGSYEQYF.